This TCR beta chain is drawn from a study of blood T cell repertoires in COVID-19. On the study more broadly: Samples of COVID-19 (acute and convalescent) were obtained from the United States, Italy and Spain. T cells, B-cell-depleted T cells, or PBMCs provided the cDNA or gDNA that served as material.

Profiled with immunoSEQ multiplex PCR; TCRdb holds only in-frame clones, not every one. Of fewer than 100,000 clones in the sample, around 80% were seen once. The CDR3 extends over 17 amino acids. Trimming took 4 bases from V and 1 from J; bases not matched to a gene: 10. The V gene's germline CDR1 is MDHEN and CDR2 SYDVKM. The sample taken for sequencing was peripheral blood. The TCR was taken from a man in his forties or fifties with acute or convalescent COVID-19. J is TRBJ2-4 and V is TRBV28; TRBD1 matches 7 bases. CDR3 loop: CASSSNRGMSAKNIQYF. The CDR3 bases are TGTGCCAGCAGTTCCAACAGGGGAATGTCGGCCAAAAACATTCAGTACTTC.